Shown below are 8 T cell receptor beta chains from a single sample sequenced in a study of blood T cell repertoires in COVID-19. Here immunoSEQ multiplex PCR was the method, and the copy in TCRdb shows in-frame clones only, minus some. The profile covers 55,000 to 90,000 clones, with 80% to 85% appearing a single time and around 4.1% taken by the ten largest. Sequenced: peripheral blood. These receptors were collected from a woman aged 55-69 years with acute or convalescent COVID-19.

This chain uses TRBV6-2 or TRBV6-3 with TRBJ1-1; the D gene is possibly TRBD1 (5 bases). Germline CDR1 is MNHEY and CDR2 is SVGEGT. V lost 7 bases and J 6 bases, leaving 21 bases between the germline ends. The CDR3 covers 15 residues. DNA of the CDR3: TGTGCCAGCAACCCACCGGGGGACCTGGGAGCTGAAGCTTTCTTT. Translated, it gives CASNPPGDLGAEAFF.

The V gene is TRBV3-1 (or the pseudogene TRBV3-2), the J gene TRBJ1-2; the D gene is possibly TRBD1 (6 bases). The germline V gene has CDR1 LGHDT and CDR2 YNNKEL (reference sequence). The V and J ends lost 1 base and 11 bases respectively, with 17 bases between them. The CDR3 has 14 residues. The CDR3 spells CASSQVMEAGAYTF. CDR3 DNA sequence: TGTGCCAGCAGCCAAGTTATGGAGGCAGGGGCGTACACCTTC.

J is TRBJ1-1 and V is TRBV6-2 or TRBV6-3, with D maybe TRBD1 (5 bases). Germline assignment: CDR1 MNHEY and CDR2 SVGEGT. The CDR3 runs 17 residues. V was cut by 0 bases and J by 3 bases, with 17 bases left in between. CDR3 loop: CASSYSTVSGLDTEAFF. For the CDR3, the DNA is TGTGCCAGCAGTTACTCGACAGTCTCCGGGCTGGACACTGAAGCTTTCTTT.

This clone came up once. This chain links TRBV11-1 with TRBJ2-3; 12 bases match TRBD2. From germline, CDR1 is SGHAT and CDR2 FQDESV (reference sequence). The CDR3 is 16 residues long. The trim removed 5 bases at V and 0 bases at J, leaving 3 bases unmatched. The CDR3 DNA is TGTGCCAGCAGCCCCCTAGCGGGGGGGAGCACAGATACGCAGTATTTT. Encoded protein: CASSPLAGGSTDTQYF.

This clone came up a few times. This chain links TRBV21-1 with TRBJ1-1; the D segment call TRBD1 is taken from the table without a DNA check. TRBV21-1 is listed as a pseudogene. The CDR3 contains 16 residues. This CDR3 is CASSKVGGASDTEAFF. CDR3 in DNA: TGTGCCAGCAGCAAAGTGGGTGGGGCCAGCGACACTGAAGCTTTCTTT.

The CDR3, as DNA: TGTGCCATCAGTGATGGACTTCGGGACAATGAGCAGTTCTTC. Translation gives CAISDGLRDNEQFF. The chain uses TRBV10-3 and TRBJ2-1, with D tentatively TRBD2 (5 bases). Germline V gene sequence: CDR1 ENHRY, CDR2 SYGVKD. The V end lost 3 bases, the J end lost 5 bases, and 11 bases lay between the germline ends. This CDR3 contains 14 residues.

The chain carries TRBV18 and TRBJ2-7; TRBD2 matches at 9 bases. J was trimmed by 0 bases and V by 6 bases; bases with no gene match: 6. Germline V gene lookup returns CDR1 KGHSH and CDR2 LQKENI. The CDR3 has 15 amino acids. The CDR3 is CASSAGGGNSYEQYF. For the CDR3, the DNA is TGTGCCAGCTCCGCGGGGGGGGGAAACTCCTACGAGCAGTACTTC.

The chain uses TRBV9 and TRBJ1-1; no reliable D call. V lost 0 bases and J 3 bases, leaving 6 bases between the germline ends. The CDR3 is 13 residues long. Germline V CDR1 and CDR2: SGDLS, YYNGEE. The CDR3 sequence: CASSVVGDTEAFF. CDR3 DNA: TGTGCCAGCAGCGTAGTAGGAGACACTGAAGCTTTCTTT.